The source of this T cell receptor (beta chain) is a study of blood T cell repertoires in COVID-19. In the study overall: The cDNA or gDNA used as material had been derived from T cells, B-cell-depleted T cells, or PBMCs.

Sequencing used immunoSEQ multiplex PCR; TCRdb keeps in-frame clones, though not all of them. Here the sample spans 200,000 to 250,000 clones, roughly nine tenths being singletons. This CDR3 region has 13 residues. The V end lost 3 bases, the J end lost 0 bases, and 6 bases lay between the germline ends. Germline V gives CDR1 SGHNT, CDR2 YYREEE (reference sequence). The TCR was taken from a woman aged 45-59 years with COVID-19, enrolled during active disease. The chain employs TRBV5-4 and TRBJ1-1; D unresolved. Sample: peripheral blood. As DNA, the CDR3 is TGTGCCAGCAGCTACTCGGTGAACACTGAAGCTTTCTTT. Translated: CASSYSVNTEAFF.